This T cell receptor beta chain was recorded in a study of T cell responses to AZD1222 COVID-19 vaccine. Trimming shortened V by 1 base and J by 0 bases, and 4 bases separated the two germline ends. This CDR3 has 14 residues. The germline V gene has CDR1 MGHRA and CDR2 YSYEKL. Sequencing was performed with immunoSEQ multiplex PCR; in TCRdb, only in-frame clones are kept and a portion is missing. The repertoire holds around 100,000 clones, 80% to 95% seen once, with roughly 1.8% in the top ten. This chain uses TRBV4-1 with TRBJ2-1; D call uncertain. The sequences come from peripheral blood, collected on day 0 of AZD1222 vaccination. The receptor was derived from an adult in good health. The CDR3 DNA sequence: TGCGCCAGCAGCCAAGGGGGCTCCTACAATGAGCAGTTCTTC. As protein: CASSQGGSYNEQFF.